Listed below are T cell receptor beta chains from one sample, sequenced in a study of T-cell memory formation after mild COVID-19. One entry per CDR3 protein, called by TCRdb with MiXCR from the 5' RACE reads. The top ten clones hold around 13% of a sample with about 470,000 distinct CDR3 sequences, around 27% of them seen once. Sequencing was performed on PBMCs or a T cell subset sorted from them (not recorded which). These receptors were obtained from an adult woman who had mild COVID-19 (a few samples of this study predate the infection). Cell type and time point are not known. CDR3s leave out the opening cysteine and the closing phenylalanine or tryptophan.

V gene: TRBV7-2
CDR3 protein: ASSPGLAGQYTQY

V gene: TRBV14
CDR3 protein: ASSARLNTGELF

V gene: TRBV7-9
CDR3 protein: ASSRWGQGNQPQH

V gene: TRBV7-7
CDR3 protein: ASSPRAGVVTDTQY

V gene: TRBV12-3/TRBV12-4
CDR3 protein: ASGMGRGEKLF

V gene: TRBV5-1
CDR3 protein: ASSARSEMPLH

V gene: TRBV7-6
CDR3 protein: ASSLGEQTYTGELF

V gene: TRBV12-3/TRBV12-4
CDR3 protein: ASSVRQGSGELF

V gene: TRBV5-1
CDR3 protein: ASSLNGAGGTYEQY

V gene: TRBV5-1
CDR3 protein: ASSLGDREVNTEAF

V gene: TRBV29-1
CDR3 protein: SVTYTGELF

V gene: TRBV20-1
CDR3 protein: SASEGGMNTEAF

V gene: TRBV27
CDR3 protein: ASRRDAGLINEKLF

V gene: TRBV11-2
CDR3 protein: ASSLFSGGPEAF

V gene: TRBV29-1
CDR3 protein: SARHRDRVYNEQF